Below, 23 T cell receptor beta chains from the same sample are listed, as sequenced in a study of cytomegalovirus exposure and HLA in healthy donors. The study ran its PCR with 60 Vbeta and 13 Jbeta primers. Profiled with immunoSEQ multiplex PCR; TCRdb holds only in-frame clones, not every one. The data hold some 120,000 clones, with 8% to 11% observed a single time. Sequencing was performed on PBMCs. These receptors came from a woman between 18 and 30 years old in good health and CMV-seropositive.

This clone was found a few times. The J gene is TRBJ2-5, the V gene TRBV28; 7 bases map to TRBD1. V lost 1 base, J lost 5 bases, and 10 bases stayed unmatched. Germline-derived CDR1 and CDR2 are MDHEN and SYDVKM. The CDR3 length is 16 residues. CDR3 coding DNA: TGTGCCAGCAGTTTATTAGCAGGGGGTTCTCGGGAGACCCAGTACTTC. This encodes CASSLLAGGSRETQYF.

With regard to this clone: Other nucleotide sequences in the sample specify the same CDR3. The CDR3 spells CATTRTGGNEQFF. In DNA, the CDR3 is TGTGCCACCACGAGGACGGGGGGAAATGAGCAGTTCTTC. This chain links TRBV11-3 with TRBJ2-1; 7 nucleotides align to TRBD2. This CDR3 comprises 13 residues. V lost 10 bases to trimming and J lost 7 bases; unmatched junction nucleotides: 10. Germline lookup yields CDR1 SGHNT and CDR2 YENEEA. The entire variable domain, with the rest obtained from reference TRBV11-3 and TRBJ2-1, is as follows: EAGVVQSPRYKIIEKKQPVAFWCNPISGHNTLYWYLQNLGQGPELLIRYENEEAVDDSQLPKDRFSAERLKGVDSTLKIQPAELGDSAVYLCATTRTGGNEQFFGPGTRLTVL.

This clone was observed a few times. Here the CDR3 reads CASSSFVAGSSYNEQFF. The CDR3 region has the DNA TGCGCCAGCAGCAGCTTCGTAGCGGGAAGCTCCTACAATGAGCAGTTCTTC. The chain carries TRBV4-1 and TRBJ2-1; 8 bases fit TRBD2. J was trimmed by 0 bases and V by 5 bases; bases with no gene match: 9. The germline V gene has CDR1 MGHRA and CDR2 YSYEKL. The CDR3 is made up of 17 amino acids.

The rearrangement joins TRBV28 to TRBJ1-2; TRBD1 matches 10 bases. Germline-derived CDR1 and CDR2 are MDHEN and SYDVKM. This CDR3 is built from 13 residues. With V trimmed by 6 bases and J by 7 bases, 5 bases remained unmatched. The CDR3 sequence: CASSSDRGRGYTF. The CDR3 DNA reads TGTGCCAGCAGCTCCGACAGGGGGCGTGGCTACACCTTC.

This chain uses TRBV6-1 with TRBJ2-5; 9 bases align to TRBD2. There are 16 residues in the CDR3. Germline V lookup: CDR1 MNHNS, CDR2 SASEGT. J gave up 4 bases and V 6 bases, and 12 bases lay outside the gene matches. CDR3: CASSELIAGGGETQYF. CDR3 coding DNA: TGTGCCAGCAGCGAACTAATCGCGGGAGGGGGAGAGACCCAGTACTTC.

The chain carries TRBV5-4 and TRBJ1-1; D is unresolved. Germline CDR1 is SGHNT and CDR2 is YYREEE (reference sequence). Trimming left V 3 bases short and J 11 bases short, with 11 bases between. CDR3 length: 11 amino acids. The CDR3 nucleotides are TGTGCCAGCAGCTCCGGGGTGACGGCTTTCTTT. Protein: CASSSGVTAFF.

V and J are TRBV28 and TRBJ1-1; 9 nucleotides line up with TRBD1. The CDR3 is 16 amino acids. In germline, CDR1 is MDHEN, CDR2 SYDVKM. V lost 3 bases to trimming and J lost 0 bases; unmatched junction nucleotides: 5. This CDR3 is CASSFTQGALNTEAFF. The CDR3 bases are TGTGCCAGCAGTTTTACACAGGGGGCTTTGAACACTGAAGCTTTCTTT. Filled out from reference TRBV28 and TRBJ1-1, the complete variable domain reads DVKVTQSSRYLVKRTGEKVFLECVQDMDHENMFWYRQDPGLGLRLIYFSYDVKMKEKGDIPEGYSVSREKKERFSLILESASTNQTSMYLCASSFTQGALNTEAFFGQGTRLTVV.

V and J are TRBV5-6 and TRBJ1-2, with D hard to call. The CDR3 loop spans 13 amino acids. Germline CDR1 and CDR2: SGHDT and YYEEEE. Trimming took 0 bases from V and 8 from J, leaving 11 bases between them. In DNA form, the CDR3 reads TGTGCCAGCAGCTTGGGTCCAGGAGGAGGCTACACCTTC. This gives the protein CASSLGPGGGYTF.

J is TRBJ2-1 and V is TRBV2; D remains unclear. This CDR3 is 13 amino acids long. Looked up from germline, CDR1 is SNHLY and CDR2 is FYNNEI. V was cut by 2 bases and J by 5 bases, with 7 bases left in between. CDR3 in amino acids: CASSEFEDNEQFF. In DNA, the CDR3 is TGTGCCAGCAGTGAATTCGAGGACAATGAGCAGTTCTTC.

The chain joins TRBV28 to TRBJ1-4, with D uncertain. CDR1 MDHEN and CDR2 SYDVKM come from the germline V gene. The CDR3 is 13 amino acids. V lost 5 bases, J lost 5 bases, and 9 bases lay in between. The CDR3 sequence: CASSGTGNEKLFF. The CDR3 DNA reads TGTGCCAGCAGTGGTACGGGGAATGAAAAACTGTTTTTT.

This clone was seen only a few times. The rearrangement links TRBV30 to TRBJ2-3, with TRBD2 matching 9 bases. This CDR3 comprises 15 residues. The germline CDR1 and CDR2 sequences are GTSNPN and SVGIG (reference sequence). J was trimmed by 0 bases and V by 1 base; bases with no gene match: 2. CDR3 in DNA: TGTGCCTGGAGTGGACTAGCGGTCAGCACAGATACGCAGTATTTT. This codes for CAWSGLAVSTDTQYF.

For the CDR3, the DNA is TGTGCCATCAGTGAAGGGCAGGGGGAATGGTCTGGGGCCAACGTCCTGACTTTC. It yields the protein CAISEGQGEWSGANVLTF. The J gene is TRBJ2-6, the V gene TRBV10-3; 7 nucleotides line up with TRBD1. The CDR3 extends over 18 amino acids. The trim removed 3 bases at V and 1 base at J, leaving 9 bases unmatched. From germline, CDR1 is ENHRY and CDR2 SYGVKD.

This clone has a handful of counts. The rearrangement uses TRBV27 and TRBJ2-1; D might be TRBD2 (6 bases). The CDR3 length is 12 residues. Trimming shortened V by 3 bases and J by 8 bases, and 8 bases separated the two germline ends. Germline assignment: CDR1 MNHEY and CDR2 SMNVEV (reference sequence). The CDR3 loop reads CASSLGGDEQFF. CDR3 sequence (DNA): TGTGCCAGCAGTTTGGGGGGAGATGAGCAGTTCTTC.

This clone has more than one count but fewer than ten. The chain combines TRBV9 with TRBJ2-2; maybe TRBD2 (5 bases). This CDR3 region has 12 residues. Per germline, CDR1 SGDLS and CDR2 YYNGEE. V shed 4 bases and J shed 7 bases, with 8 bases lying between them. The CDR3 loop is CASSTSGGELFF. CDR3 DNA: TGTGCCAGCAGCACAAGCGGCGGGGAGCTGTTTTTT.

The rearrangement links TRBV2 to TRBJ1-4; 7 nucleotides line up with TRBD1. The CDR3 runs 14 residues. The germline V gene encodes CDR1 SNHLY and CDR2 FYNNEI. V lost 5 bases and J lost 7; bases outside the gene matches: 7. In DNA, the CDR3 is TGTGCCAGCAGTATACAGGGGTTGGGTGAAAAACTGTTTTTT. The encoded protein is CASSIQGLGEKLFF.

The V call is TRBV7-9, the J call TRBJ1-1, with D perhaps matching TRBD1 (6 bases). Germline CDR1 SEHNR, CDR2 FQNEAQ (reference sequence). Trimming removed 3 bases from V and 0 bases from J, with 11 bases in between. The CDR3 is made up of 15 amino acids. The CDR3 loop reads CASSLPDRLNTEAFF. The CDR3, as DNA: TGTGCCAGCAGCTTGCCCGACAGGTTGAACACTGAAGCTTTCTTT.

The chain uses TRBV2 and TRBJ2-6; D is possibly TRBD1 (5 bases). Trimming stripped 7 bases from V and 0 bases from J, with 16 bases between. The CDR3 is made up of 17 amino acids. Germline CDR1 reads SNHLY; CDR2 reads FYNNEI. The CDR3 bases are TGTGCCAGCATTTTAGGCAGGGCCCACTCTGGGGCCAACGTCCTGACTTTC. Its translation is CASILGRAHSGANVLTF.

The V gene is TRBV10-3, the J gene TRBJ2-1; TRBD2 matches 7 bases. The germline V gene has CDR1 ENHRY and CDR2 SYGVKD. This CDR3 contains 15 residues. Germline trimming cut 8 bases from V and 2 bases from J; bases unmatched to any gene: 9. This chain's CDR3 is CAIGGASGTYNEQFF. In DNA, the CDR3 is TGTGCCATCGGAGGGGCTAGCGGTACCTACAATGAGCAGTTCTTC.

V gene TRBV27 combines with J gene TRBJ2-7; 8 bases match TRBD2. V was clipped by 6 bases and J by 6 bases; unmatched bases: 10. CDR1 MNHEY and CDR2 SMNVEV come from the germline V gene (reference sequence). CDR3 length: 14 residues. The CDR3 DNA sequence: TGTGCCAGCAGACACCCGGGACTAGTAACCGAGCAGTACTTC. Protein: CASRHPGLVTEQYF.

There are many counts of this clone. The chain is built from TRBV25-1 and TRBJ1-2; D perhaps matches TRBD1 (5 bases). The germline gives CDR1 MGHDK, CDR2 SYGVNS. CDR3 length: 13 residues. The V end lost 2 bases, the J end lost 7 bases, and 11 bases lay between the germline ends. CDR3 protein: CASSEPGFGGYTF. CDR3 bases: TGTGCCAGCAGTGAACCAGGGTTTGGTGGCTACACCTTC.

This clone came up a few times. The CDR3 reads CASSPRDTFYEQYF. In DNA, the CDR3 is TGTGCCAGCTCACCCCGGGACACGTTCTACGAGCAGTACTTC. This rearrangement joins TRBV18 to TRBJ2-7; D perhaps matches TRBD1 (6 bases). From germline, CDR1 is KGHSH and CDR2 LQKENI. V was trimmed by 3 bases and J by 3 bases, leaving 12 bases between them. This CDR3 has 14 amino acids.

This clone was seen a few times. CDR3: CASSLGEGLANEQFF. CDR3 nucleotides: TGTGCCAGCAGTTTAGGGGAGGGACTAGCGAATGAGCAGTTCTTC. This sequence joins TRBV27 and TRBJ2-1, with TRBD2 identical over 10 bases. This CDR3 spans 15 amino acids. Looked up from germline, CDR1 is MNHEY and CDR2 is SMNVEV (reference sequence). Trimming at V came to 2 bases and at J to 7 bases, leaving 5 bases not matched to a gene.

The rearrangement links TRBV6-1 to TRBJ2-7, with D maybe TRBD2 (6 bases). The germline gives CDR1 MNHNS, CDR2 SASEGT. The CDR3 length is 13 residues. Trimming took off 10 bases at V and 3 bases at J, with 16 bases between the two ends. The CDR3, as DNA: TGTGCCAATCGACTAGACGGTGGCTACGAGCAGTACTTC. Amino acids: CANRLDGGYEQYF.